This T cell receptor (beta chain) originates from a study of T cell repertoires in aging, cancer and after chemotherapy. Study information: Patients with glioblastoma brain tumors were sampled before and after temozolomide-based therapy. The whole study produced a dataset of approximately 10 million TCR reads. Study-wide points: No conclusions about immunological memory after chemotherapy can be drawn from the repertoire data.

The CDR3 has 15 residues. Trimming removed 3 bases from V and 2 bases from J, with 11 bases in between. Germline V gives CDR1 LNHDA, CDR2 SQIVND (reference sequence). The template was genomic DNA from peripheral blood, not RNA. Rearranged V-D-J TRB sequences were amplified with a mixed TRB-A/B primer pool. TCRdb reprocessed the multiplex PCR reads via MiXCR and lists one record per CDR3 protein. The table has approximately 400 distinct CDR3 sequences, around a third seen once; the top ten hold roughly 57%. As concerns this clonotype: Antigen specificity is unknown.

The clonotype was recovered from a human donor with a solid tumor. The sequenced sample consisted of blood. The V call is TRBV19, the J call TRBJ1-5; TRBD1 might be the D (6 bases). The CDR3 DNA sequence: TGTGCCAGTAGTATCCGGGGGGCGGGCAATCAGCCCCAGCATTTT. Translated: CASSIRGAGNQPQHF.